Presented here are 29 T cell receptor beta chains from one specimen sequenced in a study of T-cell reconstitution after alpha-beta-depleted transplantation in children. Preparation of the TCRbeta library was carried out with unique molecular identifiers. TCRdb itself ran the PCR reads through MiXCR, one entry per CDR3 protein. This table holds about 830,000 distinct CDR3 sequences, roughly 15% found once. This sample comprised PBMCs, mostly from graft donor cells, obtained 360 days after TCRalphabeta/CD19-depleted stem cell transplant. The source is a male patient aged 10-17 years who had a stem cell transplant for acute lymphoblastic leukemia, so the T cells may come from the graft donor.

This clonotype was seen only a few times. The chain combines TRBV5-6 with TRBJ2-5; D possibly matches TRBD1 or TRBD2 (7 bases each). This CDR3 has 15 amino acids. Trimming cost V 0 bases and J 8 bases, with 17 bases left between them. Germline values: CDR1 SGHDT, CDR2 YYEEEE. The CDR3 bases are TGTGCCAGCAGCTTGGGCGGGGGCCGACAGGGAACCCAGTACTTC. This translates into CASSLGGGRQGTQYF.

The rearrangement joins TRBV7-9 to TRBJ1-4; D ambiguous. This CDR3 has 15 amino acids. The germline V gene encodes CDR1 SEHNR and CDR2 FQNEAQ (reference sequence). V was pared by 1 base and J by 8 bases, with 14 bases between. In DNA, the CDR3 is TGTGCCAGCAGCTTAGGGGCAGATTTAGGCGAAAAACTGTTTTTT. This translates into CASSLGADLGEKLFF.

The V and J genes are TRBV30 and TRBJ2-5; D tentatively reads TRBD1 or TRBD2 (5 bases each). CDR1 and CDR2 (germline): GTSNPN, SVGIG (reference sequence). Trimming left V 3 bases short and J 5 bases short, with 7 bases between. The CDR3 totals 11 residues. The CDR3 region is CAWSEGETQYF. The CDR3 bases are TGTGCCTGGAGCGAGGGGGAGACCCAGTACTTC.

The V and J genes are TRBV5-1 and TRBJ2-5; possibly TRBD1 for D (6 bases). Germline V gene lookup returns CDR1 SGHRS and CDR2 YFSETQ. Trimming cost V 4 bases and J 0 bases, with 10 bases left between them. CDR3 size: 14 residues. CDR3 sequence: CASSVRDNQETQYF. CDR3 bases: TGCGCCAGCAGCGTCCGGGACAACCAAGAGACCCAGTACTTC.

As to this clonotype: A much larger clone lies one base from this, so it may be a read error. The rearrangement joins TRBV28 to TRBJ2-2, with TRBD1 matching 8 bases. CDR1 MDHEN and CDR2 SYDVKM come from the germline V gene. The CDR3 runs to 16 residues. The chain's CDR3 is CASSSTDRANTGELYF. CDR3 nucleotides: TGTGCCAGCAGTTCCACGGACAGGGCGAACACCGGGGAGCTGTATTTT.

This clonotype came up a few times. CDR3 sequence: CATSELPTLRASYNEQFF. DNA for the CDR3: TGTGCCACCAGTGAGCTGCCCACGTTGCGGGCCTCCTACAATGAGCAGTTCTTC. This rearrangement joins TRBV24-1 to TRBJ2-1; D might be TRBD2 (5 bases). There are 18 residues in the CDR3. Germline V gene lookup returns CDR1 KGHDR and CDR2 SFDVKD. Between the trimmed V and J ends, which lost 4 bases and 0 bases, there was a span of 18 bases.

The V and J genes are TRBV24-1 and TRBJ2-1; the D is unclear. V was cut by 2 bases and J by 4 bases, with 8 bases left in between. The germline V gene has CDR1 KGHDR and CDR2 SFDVKD. This CDR3 comprises 14 residues. In DNA, the CDR3 is TGTGCCACCAGTGATTCTAACGCTTACAATGAGCAGTTCTTC. Its translation is CATSDSNAYNEQFF.

This clonotype was observed a few times. The chain joins TRBV12-3 or TRBV12-4 to TRBJ2-1; 13 nucleotides line up with TRBD2. After removal of 1 base from V and 1 base from J, the junction contained 1 base not matched to a gene. The CDR3 length is 17 residues. The CDR3 protein is CASSLEGLAGSYNEQFF. CDR3 bases: TGTGCCAGCAGTTTAGAGGGACTAGCGGGATCCTACAATGAGCAGTTCTTC.

The genes are TRBV20-1 and TRBJ1-1; perhaps TRBD1 as D (5 bases). V was shortened by 3 bases and J by 9 bases, with 11 bases between the two germline ends. From germline, CDR1 is DFQATT and CDR2 SNEGSKA (reference sequence). CDR3 size: 11 residues. The CDR3 DNA reads TGCAGTGCTAGGGGGACGGAGAAAGCTTTCTTT. As protein: CSARGTEKAFF.

V gene TRBV6-5 combines with J gene TRBJ2-5; D perhaps matches TRBD1 (6 bases). V was clipped by 4 bases and J by 5 bases, with 14 bases between them. The CDR3 length is 14 residues. Germline V lookup: CDR1 MNHEY, CDR2 SVGAGI. The CDR3 loop is CASSSRGSEETQYF. CDR3 coding DNA: TGTGCCAGCAGTTCCAGGGGTTCGGAGGAGACCCAGTACTTC.

Ten or more counts support this clonotype. The chain is built from TRBV20-1 and TRBJ1-3; maybe TRBD1 (6 bases). The CDR3 is made up of 12 amino acids. V gave up 6 bases and J gave up 4 bases, with 10 bases separating them. Germline V CDR1 and CDR2: DFQATT, SNEGSKA (reference sequence). The CDR3 here is CSAQGSGNTIYF. In DNA, the CDR3 is TGCAGTGCCCAGGGGAGCGGAAACACCATATATTTT.

This clonotype was found a few times. The J gene is TRBJ2-3, the V gene TRBV7-2; D not certain. The germline CDR1 and CDR2 sequences are SGHTA and FQGNSA. V lost 1 base to trimming and J lost 1 base, with 12 bases between them. This CDR3 comprises 16 residues. In DNA, the CDR3 is TGTGCCAGCAGCTTAGTTCAGGCCAGTGGCACAGATACGCAGTATTTT. It is translated as CASSLVQASGTDTQYF.

The chain recombines TRBV12-3 or TRBV12-4 with TRBJ2-7; D unclear. With 5 bases removed from V and 0 bases from J, the gap between germline ends came to 17 bases. The CDR3 runs to 16 residues. CDR3 nucleotide sequence: TGTGCCAGCAGTGCCCGGGCCACCAGGCTCTCCTACGAGCAGTACTTC. This codes for CASSARATRLSYEQYF.

This clonotype has a count of ten or more. The rearrangement links TRBV12-3 or TRBV12-4 to TRBJ1-5; 9 nucleotides line up with TRBD1. The CDR3 has 16 amino acids. The J segment lost 6 bases and the V segment lost 6 bases, leaving 12 bases of the junction unmatched. The CDR3 nucleotides are TGTGCCAGCAGCTCCTTCCCGGGACAGGGAAGTCAGCCCCAGCATTTT. Translated: CASSSFPGQGSQPQHF.

The chain recombines TRBV29-1 with TRBJ2-2, with 7 bases matching TRBD1. Losses at the gene ends were 6 bases for V and 3 bases for J; bases not matched to a gene: 4. CDR1 and CDR2 from the germline V gene are SQVTM and ANQGSEA. The CDR3 sequence is 13 residues long. The CDR3 sequence is CSVPGQYTGELFF. In DNA, the CDR3 is TGCAGCGTCCCGGGACAGTACACCGGGGAGCTGTTTTTT.

Only a few counts were recorded for this clonotype. This chain links TRBV4-2 with TRBJ1-3; no definite D call. Germline loops: CDR1 LGHNA, CDR2 YNFKEQ. The CDR3 covers 15 residues. The germline V and J ends were trimmed by 0 bases and 4 bases, with 10 bases remaining between them. CDR3 sequence reads: CASSQEWESGNTIYF. The CDR3 DNA sequence: TGTGCCAGCAGCCAAGAGTGGGAATCCGGAAACACCATATATTTT.

As to this clonotype: An end of the junction does not agree with germline; a read error may underlie this. The chain has TRBV9 and TRBJ2-2; D is unresolved. Germline V gene data show CDR1 as SGDLS and CDR2 as YYNGEE. There are 15 residues in the CDR3. CDR3 DNA sequence: TGTGCCAGCAGCGTAGTCGCACACAACATCGGGGAGCTGTTTTTT. Translating it yields CASSVVAHNIGELFF. The whole variable domain, remainder taken from reference TRBV9 and TRBJ2-2, is DSGVTQTPKHLITATGQRVTLRCSPRSGDLSVYWYQQSLDQGLQFLIQYYNGEERAKGNILERFSAQQFPDLHSELNLSSLELGDSALYFCASSVVAHNIGELFFGEGSRLTVL.

With regard to this clonotype: The junction does not match germline at one end; this may be a read error. The chain links TRBV5-6 to TRBJ2-7; D uncertain. Germline lookup yields CDR1 SGHDT and CDR2 YYEEEE. The CDR3 covers 13 residues. The CDR3 region is CAGSLAQSYEQYF. The CDR3 nucleotides read TGTGCCGGCAGCTTGGCCCAGAGCTACGAGCAGTACTTC.

This chain connects TRBV5-1 to TRBJ2-7; the D is unclear. This CDR3 has 13 amino acids. Germline lookup yields CDR1 SGHRS and CDR2 YFSETQ. Trimming took 0 bases from V and 5 from J, leaving 9 bases between them. DNA of the CDR3: TGCGCCAGCAGCTTGGGCCGGACGAACGAGCAGTACTTC. It translates to CASSLGRTNEQYF.

This sequence joins TRBV27 and TRBJ1-4; 9 nucleotides match TRBD1. The junction had 5 bases not matched to a gene; V was cut back by 8 bases and J by 4 bases. Germline CDR1 reads MNHEY; CDR2 reads SMNVEV (reference sequence). The CDR3 spans 14 residues. As DNA, the CDR3 is TGTGCCAGCGGGGGACAGGGCGTTAATGAAAAACTGTTTTTT. Protein sequence: CASGGQGVNEKLFF.

There are many counts of this clonotype. V is TRBV29-1 and J is TRBJ1-1; TRBD1 agrees at 10 bases. V gave up 3 bases and J gave up 3 bases; unmatched junction bases: 10. The CDR3 runs 16 residues. The germline V gene encodes CDR1 SQVTM and CDR2 ANQGSEA. CDR3 in amino acids: CSVDGGQGMKDTEAFF. The CDR3 nucleotides are TGCAGCGTTGATGGGGGACAGGGGATGAAGGACACTGAAGCTTTCTTT.

This clonotype appeared a few times. The J gene is TRBJ1-5, the V gene TRBV2; 8 positions agree with TRBD1. CDR1 is SNHLY, CDR2 FYNNEI, per germline. CDR3 length equals 18 residues. Germline trimming cut 6 bases from V and 0 bases from J; bases unmatched to any gene: 13. The DNA for the CDR3 is TGTGCCAGCAGGGGCGACAGGGGTGGCACCTATAGCAATCAGCCCCAGCATTTT. It translates to CASRGDRGGTYSNQPQHF. Full variable domain (missing parts from reference TRBV2 and TRBJ1-5): EPEVTQTPSHQVTQMGQEVILRCVPISNHLYFYWYRQILGQKVEFLVSFYNNEISEKSEIFDDQFSVERPDGSNFTLKIRSTKLEDSAMYFCASRGDRGGTYSNQPQHFGDGTRLSIL.

V is TRBV20-1 and J is TRBJ2-7; a possible D gene is TRBD2 (6 bases). The CDR3 is 13 residues long. Germline values: CDR1 DFQATT, CDR2 SNEGSKA (reference sequence). Trimming left V 6 bases short and J 3 bases short, with 15 bases between. The DNA for the CDR3 is TGCAGTGCACCGCGGGGATCAGGCTACGAGCAGTACTTC. Its translation: CSAPRGSGYEQYF.

V usage is TRBV4-1 and J usage is TRBJ1-2, with D possibly TRBD1 on 5 matching bases. CDR1 MGHRA and CDR2 YSYEKL come from the germline V gene. V was clipped by 0 bases and J by 12 bases, with 17 bases between them. The CDR3 is made up of 14 amino acids. The CDR3 is CASSQDRDGPWNTF. The CDR3 DNA follows: TGCGCCAGCAGCCAAGATCGGGACGGACCCTGGAACACCTTC.

This clonotype was found a few times. V gene TRBV4-1 combines with J gene TRBJ1-5; 7 nucleotides match TRBD1. The CDR3 is made up of 16 amino acids. CDR1 is MGHRA and CDR2 is YSYEKL in the germline V gene. V trimming: 6 bases; J trimming: 3 bases; junction bases outside the gene matches: 11. CDR3 in amino acids: CASRPISRGNNQPQHF. In DNA, the CDR3 is TGCGCCAGCAGGCCCATCTCCAGGGGGAACAATCAGCCCCAGCATTTT.

This clonotype has a handful of counts. The chain carries TRBV29-1 and TRBJ1-1; D gene unclear. The CDR3 runs 13 residues. V lost 3 bases and J 1 base, leaving 9 bases between the germline ends. Germline V gene lookup returns CDR1 SQVTM and CDR2 ANQGSEA. In nucleotides, the CDR3 is TGCAGCGTTGACGTCATAGGGAACACTGAAGCTTTCTTT. Translating gives CSVDVIGNTEAFF. Full variable domain (missing parts from reference TRBV29-1 and TRBJ1-1): SAVISQKPSRDICQRGTSLTIQCQVDSQVTMMFWYRQQPGQSLTLIATANQGSEATYESGFVIDKFPISRPNLTFSTLTVSNMSPEDSSIYLCSVDVIGNTEAFFGQGTRLTVV.

This clonotype was observed at least ten times. The genes are TRBV5-1 and TRBJ2-1; no reliable D call. Deletions cut 0 bases from V and 6 bases from J, with 13 bases between. The CDR3 is 15 amino acids. CDR1 and CDR2 (germline): SGHRS, YFSETQ. This CDR3 reads CASSLVLPQVNEQFF. In nucleotides, the CDR3 is TGCGCCAGCAGCTTGGTTCTACCCCAGGTCAATGAGCAGTTCTTC.

The J gene is TRBJ2-2, the V gene TRBV18; no firm D call. The CDR3 has 14 residues. The V gene lost 6 bases and the J gene lost 4 bases, with 12 bases spanning the gap. The germline V gene has CDR1 KGHSH and CDR2 LQKENI. CDR3 sequence: CASSVRTSTGELFF. DNA for the CDR3: TGTGCCAGCTCCGTACGGACGAGCACCGGGGAGCTGTTTTTT. Full variable domain (outside the CDR3, taken from reference TRBV18 and TRBJ2-2): NAGVMQNPRHLVRRRGQEARLRCSPMKGHSHVYWYRQLPEEGLKFMVYLQKENIIDESGMPKERFSAEFPKEGPSILRIQQVVRGDSAAYFCASSVRTSTGELFFGEGSRLTVL.

The chain combines TRBV10-3 with TRBJ2-7; no reliable D call. The CDR3 runs to 13 residues. V was shortened by 6 bases and J by 3 bases, with 12 bases between the two germline ends. In germline, CDR1 is ENHRY, CDR2 SYGVKD. The CDR3 coding sequence is TGTGCCATCAGAGACTCCACGGACTACGAGCAGTACTTC. Its translation: CAIRDSTDYEQYF.